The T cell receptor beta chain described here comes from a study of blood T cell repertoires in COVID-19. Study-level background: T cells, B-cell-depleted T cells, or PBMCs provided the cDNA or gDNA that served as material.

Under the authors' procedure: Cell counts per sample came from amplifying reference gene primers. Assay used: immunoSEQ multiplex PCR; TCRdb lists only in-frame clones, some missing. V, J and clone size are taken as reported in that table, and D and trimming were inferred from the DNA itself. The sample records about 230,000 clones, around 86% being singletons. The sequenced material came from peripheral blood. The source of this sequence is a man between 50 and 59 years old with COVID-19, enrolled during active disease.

The CDR3 DNA reads as TGTGCCAGCAGTTTAATGAGGGACAGGTACGAGCAGTACTTC. As protein: CASSLMRDRYEQYF. The chain has TRBV28 and TRBJ2-7, with 8 bases fitting TRBD1. This CDR3 region has 14 residues. V gave up 2 bases and J gave up 4 bases; unmatched junction bases: 4. In germline, CDR1 is MDHEN, CDR2 SYDVKM.